The following is a T cell receptor beta chain sequence with its context. The antigen is undetermined. Trimming took 2 bases from V and 5 from J, leaving 13 bases between them. Germline-derived CDR1 and CDR2 are GTSNPN and SVGIG (reference sequence). The CDR3 contains 13 residues. Drawn from each donor were about 9 milliliters of peripheral blood. The record originates from a study of blood T cells in healthy people across ages. General study findings and limits: A roughly linear fall in TCR beta diversity per million T cells was seen with increasing age.

Through a sample-barcoded 5' primer and a J-beta primer mix, a second PCR was run for about 7 to 12 cycles. MiXCR, applied by TCRdb to the 5' RACE reads, yields one record per CDR3 protein. The sample carries hundreds of thousands of distinct CDR3 sequences, more than 55% recorded once. The clonotype originates from a man aged 35 to 55 in good health. The sequencing sample was made of blood. The chain recombines TRBV30 with TRBJ2-7; weak D call: TRBD2 (6 bases). In DNA, the CDR3 is TGTGCCTGGAGTAACAACCTAGCGAACGAGCAGTACTTC. As protein: CAWSNNLANEQYF.